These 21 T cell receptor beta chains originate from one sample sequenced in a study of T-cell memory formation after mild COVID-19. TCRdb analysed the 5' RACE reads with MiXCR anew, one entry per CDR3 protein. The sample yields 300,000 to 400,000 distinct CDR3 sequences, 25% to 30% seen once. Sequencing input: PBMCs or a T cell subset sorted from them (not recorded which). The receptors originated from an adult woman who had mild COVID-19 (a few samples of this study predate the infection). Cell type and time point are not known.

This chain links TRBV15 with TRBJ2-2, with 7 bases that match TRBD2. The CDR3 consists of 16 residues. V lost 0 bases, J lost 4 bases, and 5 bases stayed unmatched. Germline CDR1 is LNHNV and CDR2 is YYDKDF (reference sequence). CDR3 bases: TGTGCCACCAGCAGAGATCTACTAGCGAGCACCGGGGAGCTGTTTTTT. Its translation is CATSRDLLASTGELFF.

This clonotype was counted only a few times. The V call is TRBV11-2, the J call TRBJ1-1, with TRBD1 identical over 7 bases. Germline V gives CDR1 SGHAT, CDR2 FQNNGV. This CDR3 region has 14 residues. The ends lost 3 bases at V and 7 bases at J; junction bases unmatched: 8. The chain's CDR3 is CASSFLTGTVEAFF. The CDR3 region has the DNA TGTGCCAGCAGCTTCTTAACCGGGACAGTTGAAGCTTTCTTT.

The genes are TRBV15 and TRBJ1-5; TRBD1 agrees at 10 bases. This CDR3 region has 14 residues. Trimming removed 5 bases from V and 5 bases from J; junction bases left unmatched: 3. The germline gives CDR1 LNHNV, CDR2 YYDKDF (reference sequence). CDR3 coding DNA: TGTGCCACCAGCGCGGACAGGGGGTATCAGCCCCAGCATTTT. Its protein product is CATSADRGYQPQHF.

CDR3 bases: TGTGCCAGCAGCCAAGGTGGCAGCAGCACAGATACGCAGTATTTT. The encoded protein is CASSQGGSSTDTQYF. The rearrangement joins TRBV4-2 to TRBJ2-3; D is undetermined. CDR3 length equals 15 residues. V was cut by 1 base and J by 0 bases, with 8 bases left in between. CDR1 is LGHNA and CDR2 is YNFKEQ in the germline V gene.

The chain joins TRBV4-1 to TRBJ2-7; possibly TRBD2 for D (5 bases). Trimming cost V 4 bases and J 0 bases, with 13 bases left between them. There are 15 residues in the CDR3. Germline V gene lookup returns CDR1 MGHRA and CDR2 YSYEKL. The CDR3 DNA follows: TGCGCCAGCAGCCCATACGGGGAAAGCTCCTACGAGCAGTACTTC. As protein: CASSPYGESSYEQYF.

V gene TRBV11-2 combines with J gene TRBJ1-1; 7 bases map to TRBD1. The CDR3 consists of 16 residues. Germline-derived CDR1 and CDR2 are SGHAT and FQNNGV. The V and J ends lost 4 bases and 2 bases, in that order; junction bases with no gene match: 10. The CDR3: CASSSLSGTANTEAFF. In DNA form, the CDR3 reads TGTGCCAGCAGCTCCCTCTCCGGGACAGCCAACACTGAAGCTTTCTTT.

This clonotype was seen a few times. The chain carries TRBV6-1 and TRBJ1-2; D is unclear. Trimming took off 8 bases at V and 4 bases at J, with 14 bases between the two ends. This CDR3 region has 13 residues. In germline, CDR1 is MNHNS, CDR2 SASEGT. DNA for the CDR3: TGTGCCAGCGGGCAAGTCTCGGGCTATGGCTACACCTTC. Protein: CASGQVSGYGYTF.

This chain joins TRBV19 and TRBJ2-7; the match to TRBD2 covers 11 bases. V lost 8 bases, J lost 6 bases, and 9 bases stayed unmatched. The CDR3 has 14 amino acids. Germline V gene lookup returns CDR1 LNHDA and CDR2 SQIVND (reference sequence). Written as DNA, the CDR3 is TGTGCCAGTCACGGACTAGCGGGCAGATCCGAGCAGTACTTC. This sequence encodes CASHGLAGRSEQYF. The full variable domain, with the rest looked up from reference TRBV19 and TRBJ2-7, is DGGITQSPKYLFRKEGQNVTLSCEQNLNHDAMYWYRQDPGQGLRLIYYSQIVNDFQKGDIAEGYSVSREKKESFPLTVTSAQKNPTAFYLCASHGLAGRSEQYFGPGTRLTVT.

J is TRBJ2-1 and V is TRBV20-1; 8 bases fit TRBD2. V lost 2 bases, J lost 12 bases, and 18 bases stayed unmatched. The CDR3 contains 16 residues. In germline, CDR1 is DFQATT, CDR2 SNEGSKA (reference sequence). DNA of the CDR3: TGCAGTGCTAGACTTTACCAGCGGGAGAGAGACTCAGGGCAGTTCTTC. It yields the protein CSARLYQRERDSGQFF.

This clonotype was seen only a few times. The CDR3 loop reads CASSFGTGDSYGYTF. As DNA, the CDR3 is TGTGCCAGCAGCTTCGGGACAGGGGATAGCTATGGCTACACCTTC. The genes are TRBV11-2 and TRBJ1-2; the match to TRBD1 covers 10 bases. Germline V gene sequence: CDR1 SGHAT, CDR2 FQNNGV. Trimming at V came to 3 bases and at J to 4 bases, leaving 5 bases not matched to a gene. The CDR3 runs 15 residues.

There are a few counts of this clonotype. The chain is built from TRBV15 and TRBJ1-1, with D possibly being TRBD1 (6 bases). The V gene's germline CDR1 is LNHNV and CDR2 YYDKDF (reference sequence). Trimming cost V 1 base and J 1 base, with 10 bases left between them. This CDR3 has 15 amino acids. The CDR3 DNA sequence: TGTGCCACCAGCAGAGCGGGGGGCCCGAACACTGAAGCTTTCTTT. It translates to CATSRAGGPNTEAFF.

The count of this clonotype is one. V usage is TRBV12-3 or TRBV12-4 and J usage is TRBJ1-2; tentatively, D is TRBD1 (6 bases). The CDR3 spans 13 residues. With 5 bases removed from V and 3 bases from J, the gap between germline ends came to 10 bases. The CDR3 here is CASSRGADYGYTF. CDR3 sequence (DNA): TGTGCCAGCAGTCGGGGGGCGGACTATGGCTACACCTTC.

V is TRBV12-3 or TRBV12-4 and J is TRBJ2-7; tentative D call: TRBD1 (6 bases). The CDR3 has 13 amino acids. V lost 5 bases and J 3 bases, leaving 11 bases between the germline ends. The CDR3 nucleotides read TGTGCCAGCAGTCCTAGACAGGTCTACGAGCAGTACTTC. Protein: CASSPRQVYEQYF.

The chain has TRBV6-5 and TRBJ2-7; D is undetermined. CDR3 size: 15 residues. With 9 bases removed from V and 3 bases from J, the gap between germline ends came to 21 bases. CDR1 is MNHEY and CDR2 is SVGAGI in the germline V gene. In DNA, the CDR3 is TGTGCCAGTTCCACTCGATTGCTGTTTAACTACGAGCAGTACTTC. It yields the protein CASSTRLLFNYEQYF.

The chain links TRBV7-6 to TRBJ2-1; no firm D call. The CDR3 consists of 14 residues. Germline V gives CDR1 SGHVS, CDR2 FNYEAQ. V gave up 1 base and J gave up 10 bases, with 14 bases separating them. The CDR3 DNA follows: TGTGCCAGCAGCTTAGTCGCTGGCGGTTCAGAGCAGTTCTTC. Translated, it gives CASSLVAGGSEQFF. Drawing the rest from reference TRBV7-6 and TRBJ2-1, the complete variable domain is GAGVSQSPRYKVTKRGQDVALRCDPISGHVSLYWYRQALGQGPEFLTYFNYEAQQDKSGLPNDRFSAERPEGSISTLTIQRTEQRDSAMYRCASSLVAGGSEQFFGPGTRLTVL.

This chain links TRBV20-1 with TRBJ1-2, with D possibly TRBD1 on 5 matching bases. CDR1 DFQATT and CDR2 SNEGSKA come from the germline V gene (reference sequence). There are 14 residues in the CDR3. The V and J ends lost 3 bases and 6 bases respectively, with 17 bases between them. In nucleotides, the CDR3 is TGCAGTGCTAGGGGGCGGACGCTGACGGATGGCTACACCTTC. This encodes CSARGRTLTDGYTF.

The CDR3 is CASSFRTGSYTF. The CDR3 bases are TGTGCCAGCAGTTTCAGGACAGGGAGTTACACCTTC. The chain combines TRBV12-3 or TRBV12-4 with TRBJ1-2; 8 bases are shared with TRBD1. J lost 11 bases, V lost 3 bases, and 5 bases had no gene match. The CDR3 consists of 12 residues.

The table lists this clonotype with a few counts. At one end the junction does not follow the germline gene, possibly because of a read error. The CDR3 here is CSARVKEGGGSYNGQFF. The CDR3 DNA is TGCAGTGCTAGAGTCAAAGAGGGAGGAGGATCCTACAATGGGCAGTTCTTC. The chain employs TRBV20-1 and TRBJ2-1; D is perhaps TRBD2 (6 bases). Per the germline V gene, CDR1 is DFQATT and CDR2 is SNEGSKA (reference sequence). The CDR3 is 17 residues long.

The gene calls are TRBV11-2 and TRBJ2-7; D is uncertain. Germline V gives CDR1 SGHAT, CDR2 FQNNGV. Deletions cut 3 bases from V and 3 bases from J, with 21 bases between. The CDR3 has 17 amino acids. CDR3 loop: CASSFSVEFPLHYEQYF. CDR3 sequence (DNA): TGTGCCAGCAGCTTTTCGGTCGAATTTCCTCTACACTACGAGCAGTACTTC.

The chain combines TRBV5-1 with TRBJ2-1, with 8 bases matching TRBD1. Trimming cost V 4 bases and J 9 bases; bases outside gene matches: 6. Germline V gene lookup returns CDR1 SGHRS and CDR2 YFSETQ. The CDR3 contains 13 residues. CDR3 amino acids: CASSQGQGSEQFF. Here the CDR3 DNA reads TGCGCCAGCAGCCAAGGACAGGGCAGTGAGCAGTTCTTC.

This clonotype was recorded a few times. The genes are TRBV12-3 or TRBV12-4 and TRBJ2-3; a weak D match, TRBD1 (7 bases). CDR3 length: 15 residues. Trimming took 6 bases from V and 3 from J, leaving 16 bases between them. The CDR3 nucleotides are TGTGCCAGCAGACTTTCTTCAGGGGGGACAGATACGCAGTATTTT. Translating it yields CASRLSSGGTDTQYF.